The 21 T cell receptor beta chains below come from one sample, sequenced in a study of T-cell reconstitution after alpha-beta-depleted transplantation in children (dated by TCRdb to 2015 to 2016). The library was obtained by PCR. Sequencing was performed on an Illumina HiSeq 2500. TCR library preparation used molecular barcoding, with unique molecular identifiers applied to normalize quantification of the TCRbeta repertoire. TCRdb reran the public reads through fastp at Q25 and MiXCR, keeping productive beta chains. CDR3 protein duplicates are merged, each entry listing the most common genes and DNA. The sample table lists about 980,000 distinct CDR3 sequences, around 30% of them with a count of one. Together, the top ten hold more than 25% of the sample. The treatment or condition label for this specimen denotes: allogeneic hematopoietic cell transplantation with graft depleted of TCRalphabeta T cells and CD19 B cells.

Sequenced here: PBMCs, mostly from graft donor cells, sampled 360 days after TCRalphabeta/CD19-depleted stem cell transplant. The receptors were gathered from a boy in the first two years of life who had a stem cell transplant for SCID, so the T cells may come from the graft donor.

The chain carries TRBV4-2 and TRBJ2-7; 8 positions match TRBD2. The junction had 8 bases not matched to a gene; V was cut back by 0 bases and J by 4 bases. Germline assignment: CDR1 LGHNA and CDR2 YNFKEQ. The CDR3 consists of 16 residues. The CDR3 DNA reads as TGTGCCAGCAGCCAAGAATCGCGACTAGCGTATTACGAGCAGTACTTC. Protein product: CASSQESRLAYYEQYF.

This clonotype was recorded at least ten times. CDR3 in amino acids: CASSRVEGNTEAFF. The DNA for the CDR3 is TGTGCCAGCAGCCGCGTTGAGGGGAACACTGAAGCTTTCTTT. V and J are TRBV4-2 and TRBJ1-1; D is uncertain. The V gene lost 4 bases and the J gene lost 1 base, with 10 bases spanning the gap. The CDR3 spans 14 residues. Germline CDR1 LGHNA, CDR2 YNFKEQ.

The chain uses TRBV4-2 and TRBJ2-7; TRBD2 agrees at 9 bases. Trimming at V came to 6 bases and at J to 1 base, leaving 10 bases not matched to a gene. Germline CDR1 LGHNA, CDR2 YNFKEQ. This CDR3 contains 16 residues. CDR3 loop: CASSLATSGQSYEQYF. DNA of the CDR3: TGTGCCAGCAGTCTAGCGACTAGCGGCCAATCCTACGAGCAGTACTTC.

This clonotype appeared a few times. The V gene is TRBV13, the J gene TRBJ2-3, with 10 bases matching TRBD2. Trimming took 5 bases from V and 2 from J; bases not matched to a gene: 16. CDR3 length equals 19 residues. Germline V gene data show CDR1 as PRHDT and CDR2 as FYEKMQ (reference sequence). The CDR3 DNA is TGTGCCAGCAGCCCGAGAGGTGGTAGCGGGGGGCTTTTCACAGATACGCAGTATTTT. Its protein is CASSPRGGSGGLFTDTQYF.

The table lists this clonotype with a few counts. CDR3: CSALAPNSYNEQFF. CDR3 DNA: TGCAGTGCGTTAGCCCCAAATTCCTACAATGAGCAGTTCTTC. The V gene is TRBV20-1, the J gene TRBJ2-1; D remains ambiguous. Trimming pared 6 bases from V and 1 base from J, leaving 13 bases between. The V gene's germline CDR1 is DFQATT and CDR2 SNEGSKA (reference sequence). CDR3 length: 14 residues.

The chain is built from TRBV4-1 and TRBJ2-1, with D possibly being TRBD1 (6 bases). Germline CDR1 and CDR2: MGHRA and YSYEKL. With 6 bases removed from V and 2 bases from J, the gap between germline ends came to 23 bases. The CDR3 is made up of 18 amino acids. CDR3 residues: CASSRGSSQGSTYNEQFF. CDR3 bases: TGCGCCAGCAGTCGCGGGTCCTCCCAGGGGAGCACCTACAATGAGCAGTTCTTC.

This clonotype occurred a few times. V and J are TRBV12-3 or TRBV12-4 and TRBJ2-5; D might be TRBD1 (6 bases). The CDR3 covers 16 residues. Trimming removed 8 bases at V and 0 bases at J, with 19 bases between. The CDR3 bases are TGTGCCAGCGCAATTGCCGGGACACCCGACCAAGAGACCCAGTACTTC. It codes for CASAIAGTPDQETQYF.

This clonotype came up a few times. V usage is TRBV4-1 and J usage is TRBJ2-7; D is perhaps TRBD1 or TRBD2 (6 bases each). Germline V lookup: CDR1 MGHRA, CDR2 YSYEKL. The CDR3 is 15 residues long. Deletions cut 4 bases from V and 0 bases from J, with 13 bases between. The CDR3 is CASSLRGLGSYEQYF. In DNA, the CDR3 is TGCGCCAGCAGCCTCCGGGGGCTGGGCTCCTACGAGCAGTACTTC.

This clonotype was picked up a small number of times. This chain joins TRBV7-2 and TRBJ1-6; D is unresolved. V was cut by 5 bases and J by 6 bases, with 17 bases left in between. The CDR3 totals 16 residues. CDR1 is SGHTA and CDR2 is FQGNSA in the germline V gene. The DNA of the CDR3 is TGTGCCAGCAGCCCAGGTGTCCGCCATTTTAATTCACCCCTCCACTTT. Translation: CASSPGVRHFNSPLHF.

The gene calls are TRBV10-3 and TRBJ1-2, with no clear D. CDR3 size: 12 residues. The V end lost 4 bases, the J end lost 8 bases, and 11 bases lay between the germline ends. CDR1 and CDR2 (germline): ENHRY, SYGVKD. This CDR3 is CAISAEFGGYTF. CDR3 nucleotide sequence: TGTGCCATCAGTGCAGAATTCGGCGGCTACACCTTC.

The DNA for the CDR3 is TGTGCCAGCAGTTTTTGGGGGGACAGATCTCTTGGGGAGCAGTACTTC. Protein product: CASSFWGDRSLGEQYF. The V gene is TRBV28, the J gene TRBJ2-7; D is perhaps TRBD1 (7 bases). Looked up from germline, CDR1 is MDHEN and CDR2 is SYDVKM. V lost 3 bases and J 7 bases, leaving 22 bases between the germline ends. The CDR3 covers 16 residues.

The rearrangement uses TRBV6-2 or TRBV6-3 and TRBJ2-2, with a possible D match to TRBD1 (6 bases). CDR1 and CDR2 from the germline V gene are MNHEY and SVGEGT. V lost 7 bases and J lost 4, with 22 bases in between. The CDR3 is made up of 17 amino acids. The DNA for the CDR3 is TGTGCCAGCACTAGGGGTGACCCTCGAGGGGGCACCGGGGAGCTGTTTTTT. This gives the protein CASTRGDPRGGTGELFF.

This clonotype showed up many times. This chain joins TRBV28 and TRBJ2-7, with 11 bases lining up with TRBD2. Germline trimming cut 2 bases from V and 3 bases from J; bases unmatched to any gene: 3. Looked up from germline, CDR1 is MDHEN and CDR2 is SYDVKM. The CDR3 extends over 15 amino acids. Written as DNA, the CDR3 is TGTGCCAGCAGTTTAGTAACTAGCGGGGGCTACGAGCAGTACTTC. Encoded protein: CASSLVTSGGYEQYF.

This clonotype appeared a few times. The gene calls are TRBV5-1 and TRBJ2-7; 8 bases align to TRBD2. Trimming took 0 bases from V and 5 from J; bases not matched to a gene: 10. This CDR3 comprises 16 residues. Germline CDR1 reads SGHRS; CDR2 reads YFSETQ. CDR3 residues: CASSLAGGAPGHEQYF. The DNA of the CDR3 is TGCGCCAGCAGCTTGGCCGGGGGGGCGCCGGGGCACGAGCAGTACTTC. Based on the CDR3 plus reference TRBV5-1 and TRBJ2-7, the full variable domain is KAGVTQTPRYLIKTRGQQVTLSCSPISGHRSVSWYQQTPGQGLQFLFEYFSETQRNKGNFPGRFSGRQFSNSRSEMNVSTLELGDSALYLCASSLAGGAPGHEQYFGPGTRLTVT.

This clonotype was picked up a small number of times. The CDR3 DNA reads TGTGCCAGCAGCTTGGCCCTACTAGACGAAGAATTCGACGAGCAGTACTTC. Amino acids: CASSLALLDEEFDEQYF. This chain uses TRBV5-6 with TRBJ2-7, with D possibly being TRBD2 (5 bases). The germline V gene has CDR1 SGHDT and CDR2 YYEEEE. Trimming removed 0 bases from V and 5 bases from J, with 21 bases in between. The CDR3 length is 17 residues.

There are a few counts of this clonotype. The gene calls are TRBV2 and TRBJ2-1; D uncertain. Germline CDR1 is SNHLY and CDR2 is FYNNEI. V dropped 11 bases and J dropped 9 bases, with 17 bases sitting between them. CDR3 length: 12 residues. The CDR3 DNA follows: TGTGCCCCAGCAAGCGCCCACGGTGAGCAGTTCTTC. Protein sequence: CAPASAHGEQFF.

The V call is TRBV29-1, the J call TRBJ2-7; tentatively, D is TRBD1 or TRBD2 (5 bases each). The CDR3 is 14 amino acids. CDR1 and CDR2 from the germline V gene are SQVTM and ANQGSEA. Between the trimmed V and J ends, which lost 4 bases and 2 bases, there was a span of 15 bases. CDR3 protein: CSVGARGPPYEQYF. The CDR3 DNA follows: TGCAGCGTTGGTGCGAGGGGACCGCCCTACGAGCAGTACTTC.

This chain uses TRBV7-2 with TRBJ2-5; D may correspond to TRBD1 or TRBD2 (5 bases each). Trimming shortened V by 4 bases and J by 3 bases, and 18 bases separated the two germline ends. Per the germline V gene, CDR1 is SGHTA and CDR2 is FQGNSA. This CDR3 comprises 16 residues. In DNA, the CDR3 is TGTGCCAGCAGCTCAACTAGGGGTCTACTTAAAGAGACCCAGTACTTC. Its protein is CASSSTRGLLKETQYF.

The chain carries TRBV27 and TRBJ2-1, with TRBD2 matching over 7 bases. V trimming: 5 bases; J trimming: 0 bases; junction bases outside the gene matches: 4. Germline V gene data show CDR1 as MNHEY and CDR2 as SMNVEV (reference sequence). This CDR3 region has 15 residues. CDR3 region: CASSNGGSSYNEQFF. The CDR3 nucleotides read TGTGCCAGCAGTAATGGCGGGAGCTCCTACAATGAGCAGTTCTTC.

A few counts support this clonotype. The rearrangement links TRBV6-5 to TRBJ2-7; a possible D gene is TRBD1 (6 bases). Germline V gene sequence: CDR1 MNHEY, CDR2 SVGAGI. There are 13 residues in the CDR3. Trimming removed 0 bases from V and 4 bases from J, with 7 bases in between. The CDR3 region has the DNA TGTGCCAGCAGTTACTCTGGACAGTACGAGCAGTACTTC. Amino acid sequence: CASSYSGQYEQYF.

J is TRBJ1-1 and V is TRBV20-1; a weak D match, TRBD1 (6 bases). V dropped 4 bases and J dropped 7 bases, with 22 bases sitting between them. The CDR3 runs to 15 residues. Germline V lookup: CDR1 DFQATT, CDR2 SNEGSKA (reference sequence). The CDR3 sequence is CSANGGAQTLGEAFF. The CDR3 coding sequence is TGCAGTGCTAACGGGGGGGCCCAGACTTTGGGTGAAGCTTTCTTT.